Each of the 17 T cell receptor beta chains below was sequenced from the same sample in a study of T cells in Graves' hyperthyroidism and ophthalmopathy. RNA transcripts served as the template for amplifying TCR beta CDR3 regions. In the first-round RT-PCR of the TCR CDR3, the HTBI primer set was used. TCRdb used MiXCR to reprocess the multiplex PCR reads, holding one entry per CDR3 protein. This table holds about 420,000 distinct CDR3 sequences, approximately 14% found once. Sequencing used blood. All receptors derive from a woman aged 18-29 years with Graves' hyperthyroidism.

This clonotype was recorded at least ten times. The chain employs TRBV30 and TRBJ2-1, with 10 bases that match TRBD1. This CDR3 contains 15 residues. The V segment lost 2 bases and the J segment 4 bases; nucleotides outside the gene matches: 5. The germline CDR1 and CDR2 sequences are GTSNPN and SVGIG (reference sequence). The CDR3 loop reads CAWSRGTGAYNEQFF. The CDR3, as DNA: TGTGCCTGGAGTAGGGGGACAGGGGCGTACAATGAGCAGTTCTTC. Looking up the rest from reference TRBV30 and TRBJ2-1 gives the full variable domain: SQTIHQWPATLVQPVGSPLSLECTVEGTSNPNLYWYRQAAGRGLQLLFYSVGIGQISSEVPQNLSASRPQDRQFILSSKKLLLSDSGFYLCAWSRGTGAYNEQFFGPGTRLTVL.

The CDR3: CASSAAGTGDNEQFF. For the CDR3, the DNA is TGTGCCAGCAGCGCGGCCGGGACAGGGGACAATGAGCAGTTCTTC. V is TRBV7-8 and J is TRBJ2-1, with 10 bases that match TRBD1. The CDR3 consists of 15 residues. The germline gives CDR1 SGHVS, CDR2 FQNEAQ. V lost 5 bases and J lost 5; bases outside the gene matches: 6.

A note on this clonotype: A read error may explain this, as a much larger clone is one base away. CDR3 amino acids: CASSRSRTEPAYEQYF. CDR3 coding DNA: TGTGCCAGCAGTCGCTCCCGCACAGAGCCGGCCTACGAGCAGTACTTC. V gene TRBV28 combines with J gene TRBJ2-7; no clear D. The CDR3 contains 16 residues. The germline V gene has CDR1 MDHEN and CDR2 SYDVKM. Between the trimmed V and J ends, which lost 5 bases and 2 bases, there was a span of 19 bases.

This clonotype has at least ten counts. The CDR3 DNA follows: TGTGCCAGCAGTTGGGCTAGCGGGTGGGCTCAAGAGACCCAGTACTTC. Translation gives CASSWASGWAQETQYF. This chain joins TRBV12-3 or TRBV12-4 and TRBJ2-5; 8 positions agree with TRBD2. CDR3 length: 16 amino acids. Trimming removed 4 bases from V and 2 bases from J; junction bases left unmatched: 9.

This clonotype was observed a handful of times. The V call is TRBV7-6, the J call TRBJ2-3; D remains ambiguous. With 8 bases removed from V and 7 bases from J, the gap between germline ends came to 10 bases. The CDR3 is 11 residues long. CDR1 SGHVS and CDR2 FNYEAQ come from the germline V gene. The CDR3 DNA reads as TGTGCCAGCGGCTCACCTCATACGCAGTATTTT. Translated, it gives CASGSPHTQYF.

This clonotype has only a few counts. At one of its ends the junction is not consistent with the germline gene, which may arise from a read error. This CDR3 reads CASSTNFGFIYERYF. CDR3 nucleotide sequence: TGTGCCAGCAGTACGAATTTTGGTTTTATCTACGAGCGGTACTTC. V is TRBV27 and J is TRBJ2-7; no definite D call. The CDR3 is made up of 15 amino acids. Germline lookup yields CDR1 MNHEY and CDR2 SMNVEV (reference sequence).

In this sample, this clonotype turned up many times. This chain joins TRBV3-1 and TRBJ1-2; no reliable D call. Deletions cut 2 bases from V and 4 bases from J, with 14 bases between. The CDR3 is 15 amino acids. Germline CDR1 reads LGHDT; CDR2 reads YNNKEL (reference sequence). Written as DNA, the CDR3 is TGTGCCAGCAGCCAAAAAAAGTGGAATCGCTATGGCTACACCTTC. This gives the protein CASSQKKWNRYGYTF.

The chain uses TRBV19 and TRBJ2-1; 7 bases line up with TRBD2. Germline V lookup: CDR1 LNHDA, CDR2 SQIVND (reference sequence). Germline trimming cut 1 base from V and 1 base from J; bases unmatched to any gene: 7. This CDR3 is 17 amino acids long. CDR3 amino acids: CASSIGTRSLSYNEQFF. The CDR3 DNA follows: TGTGCCAGTAGTATAGGGACTAGGTCGTTATCCTACAATGAGCAGTTCTTC.

This clonotype has a handful of counts. The genes are TRBV7-3 and TRBJ1-4, with D possibly matching TRBD1 (5 bases). Trimming cost V 1 base and J 5 bases, with 11 bases left between them. Germline V CDR1 and CDR2: SGHTA, FQGTGA. This CDR3 comprises 15 residues. This CDR3 is CASSLIGTLNEKLFF. For the CDR3, the DNA is TGTGCCAGCAGCTTAATAGGGACTCTAAATGAAAAACTGTTTTTT.

This clonotype came up many times. This chain connects TRBV3-1 to TRBJ2-2, with 12 bases lining up with TRBD2. Germline assignment: CDR1 LGHDT and CDR2 YNNKEL (reference sequence). The CDR3 contains 15 residues. Trimming cost V 5 bases and J 4 bases; bases outside gene matches: 2. CDR3 sequence: CASSTSGRITGELFF. The CDR3 DNA is TGTGCCAGCAGCACTAGCGGGAGGATCACCGGGGAGCTGTTTTTT.

This chain links TRBV12-3 or TRBV12-4 with TRBJ2-3; D unclear. The CDR3 runs to 13 residues. The V and J ends lost 3 bases and 4 bases respectively, with 8 bases between them. CDR3 sequence (DNA): TGTGCCAGCAGTTTCGGTGTCTCAGATACGCAGTATTTT. It translates to CASSFGVSDTQYF.

At least ten counts were recorded for this clonotype. The V call is TRBV7-9, the J call TRBJ2-5; D not resolved. Trimming cost V 5 bases and J 5 bases, with 9 bases left between them. CDR1 is SEHNR and CDR2 is FQNEAQ in the germline V gene (reference sequence). The CDR3 is made up of 12 amino acids. The CDR3 sequence: CASSPGWETQYF. As DNA, the CDR3 is TGTGCCAGCAGCCCCGGGTGGGAGACCCAGTACTTC. The full variable domain, in which reference TRBV7-9 and TRBJ2-5 provide the parts outside the CDR3, is DTGVSQNPRHKITKRGQNVTFRCDPISEHNRLYWYRQTLGQGPEFLTYFQNEAQLEKSRLLSDRFSAERPKGSFSTLEIQRTEQGDSAMYLCASSPGWETQYFGPGTRLLVL.

CDR3 protein: CASSPGLAGGGGETQYF. The CDR3 DNA is TGTGCCAGTAGTCCTGGACTAGCGGGGGGCGGAGGAGAGACCCAGTACTTC. J is TRBJ2-5 and V is TRBV19, with 14 nucleotides matching TRBD2. The CDR3 runs 17 residues. The V gene end was trimmed by 5 bases and the J gene end by 4 bases; junction bases not matched to a gene: 9. Germline-derived CDR1 and CDR2 are LNHDA and SQIVND (reference sequence).

This clonotype has a count of ten or more. The genes are TRBV29-1 and TRBJ2-7, with 7 bases matching TRBD1. The CDR3 covers 10 residues. Germline CDR1 reads SQVTM; CDR2 reads ANQGSEA. The junction had 1 base not matched to a gene; V was cut back by 6 bases and J by 5 bases. The CDR3 protein is CSVGTDEQYF. CDR3 nucleotide sequence: TGCAGCGTAGGGACAGACGAGCAGTACTTC.

The J gene is TRBJ1-6, the V gene TRBV14; TRBD1 is a possible D gene (5 bases). Germline values: CDR1 SGHDN, CDR2 FVKESK. The CDR3 runs to 13 residues. Trimming removed 2 bases from V and 10 bases from J, with 9 bases in between. The CDR3 reads CASSQSRGSPLHF. CDR3 sequence (DNA): TGTGCCAGCAGCCAAAGTAGGGGCTCACCCCTCCACTTT.

With respect to this clonotype: Since a much larger clone is just one base distant, this may be a read error. The chain links TRBV5-1 to TRBJ1-2; D gene unclear. Germline-derived CDR1 and CDR2 are SGHRS and YFSETQ. The germline V and J ends were trimmed by 3 bases and 4 bases, with 10 bases remaining between them. This CDR3 has 13 amino acids. CDR3 sequence reads: CASSSPESYGYTF. The CDR3 nucleotides are TGCGCCAGCAGCTCCCCGGAGAGCTATGGCTACACCTTC.

This clonotype was found a few times. The gene calls are TRBV12-3 or TRBV12-4 and TRBJ2-1; D might be TRBD1 or TRBD2, each matching 5 bases. Trimming cost V 7 bases and J 2 bases, with 9 bases left between them. The CDR3 extends over 13 amino acids. CDR3 sequence reads: CASTSGPYNEQFF. CDR3 in DNA: TGTGCCAGCACCTCGGGGCCCTACAATGAGCAGTTCTTC.